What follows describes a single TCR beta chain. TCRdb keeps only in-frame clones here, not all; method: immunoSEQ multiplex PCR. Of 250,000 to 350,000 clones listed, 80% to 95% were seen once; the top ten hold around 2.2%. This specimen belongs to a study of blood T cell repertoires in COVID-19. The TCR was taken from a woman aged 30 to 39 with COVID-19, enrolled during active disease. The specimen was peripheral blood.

The CDR3 region has the DNA TGTGCCAGTAGCTCCCGACAGATCAATCAGCCCCAGCATTTT. Translating it yields CASSSRQINQPQHF. The chain recombines TRBV19 with TRBJ1-5; a possible D gene is TRBD1 (5 bases). Germline V gene data show CDR1 as LNHDA and CDR2 as SQIVND (reference sequence). The CDR3 covers 14 residues. V lost 6 bases and J 3 bases, leaving 12 bases between the germline ends.